This TCR beta chain emerged from a study of blood T cell repertoires in COVID-19. Study-wide background: Italy, Spain and the United States were the sources of the convalescent and acute COVID-19 samples. T cells, B-cell-depleted T cells, or PBMCs supplied cDNA or gDNA.

This CDR3 spans 13 amino acids. The ends lost 4 bases at V and 6 bases at J; junction bases unmatched: 1. Germline V gene sequence: CDR1 MNHEY, CDR2 SMNVEV (reference sequence). As processed by the authors: Reference gene primers were amplified, and this amplification served to estimate nucleated cell counts. Only in-frame clones appear in the TCRdb table, and some are missing; sequencing was by immunoSEQ multiplex PCR. V and J calls and clone size are as listed in that table; D and trimming were resolved from the DNA. The sample contains approximately 47,000 clones, 85% to 90% of which appear only once. Followed over time, Seattle patients had been enrolled while infection was active.

This clonotype originated in a woman older than 75 with COVID-19, enrolled during active disease. Specimen: peripheral blood. This chain links TRBV27 with TRBJ1-1, with 11 nucleotides matching TRBD1. CDR3 in amino acids: CASSSGQGAEAFF. CDR3 in DNA: TGTGCCAGCAGTTCGGGACAGGGGGCTGAAGCTTTCTTT.